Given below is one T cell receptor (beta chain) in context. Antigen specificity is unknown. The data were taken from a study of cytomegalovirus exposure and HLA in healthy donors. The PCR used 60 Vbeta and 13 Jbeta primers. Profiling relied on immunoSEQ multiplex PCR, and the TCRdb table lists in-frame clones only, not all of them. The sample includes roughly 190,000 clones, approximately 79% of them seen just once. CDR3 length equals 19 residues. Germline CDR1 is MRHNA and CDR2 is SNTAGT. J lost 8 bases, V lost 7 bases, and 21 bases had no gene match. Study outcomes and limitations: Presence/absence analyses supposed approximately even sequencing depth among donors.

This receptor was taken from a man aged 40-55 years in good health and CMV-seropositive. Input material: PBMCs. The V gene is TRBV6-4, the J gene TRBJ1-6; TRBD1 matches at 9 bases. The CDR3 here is CASKKTQPLQGARDSPLHF. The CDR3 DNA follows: TGTGCCAGCAAAAAAACGCAACCTTTACAGGGGGCTCGGGATTCACCCCTCCACTTT.